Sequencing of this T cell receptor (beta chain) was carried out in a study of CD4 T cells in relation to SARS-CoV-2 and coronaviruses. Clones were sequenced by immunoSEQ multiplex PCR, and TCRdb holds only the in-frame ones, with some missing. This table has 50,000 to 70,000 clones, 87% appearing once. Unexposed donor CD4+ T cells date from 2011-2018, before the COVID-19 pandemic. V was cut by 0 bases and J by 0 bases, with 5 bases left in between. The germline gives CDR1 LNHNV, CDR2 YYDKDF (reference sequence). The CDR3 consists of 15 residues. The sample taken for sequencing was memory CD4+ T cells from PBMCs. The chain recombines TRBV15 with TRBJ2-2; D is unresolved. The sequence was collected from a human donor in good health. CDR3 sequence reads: CATSRDNTNTGELFF. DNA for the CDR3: TGTGCCACCAGCAGAGACAACACGAACACCGGGGAGCTGTTTTTT.